This is a list of T cell receptor beta chains from one sample in a study of T-cell reconstitution after alpha-beta-depleted transplantation in children. TCRdb processed the PCR reads anew with MiXCR; each CDR3 protein has one entry. The sample comprises hundreds of thousands of distinct CDR3 sequences, around 13% of which are singletons, and around 2.2% rests with the top ten. This specimen was PBMCs, mostly from graft donor cells, taken 360 days after TCRalphabeta/CD19-depleted stem cell transplant. All receptors come from a male patient aged 10-17 years who had a stem cell transplant for acute myeloid leukemia, so the T cells may come from the graft donor. Both conserved end residues are part of each CDR3. A D gene is named only where the DNA matches it firmly. Only part of the rows carry a size: once, few, many, or a class if the clone is expanded.

v_gene	abundance	d_gene	j_gene	CDR3aa	CDR3nt
TRBV7-2	few	TRBD2	TRBJ2-3	CASSTSPSGRTDTQYF	TGTGCCAGCAGCACGAGCCCTAGCGGGAGGACAGATACGCAGTATTTT
TRBV5-4	NA	TRBD2	TRBJ2-4	CASSPARGGLAKNIQYF	TGTGCCAGCAGCCCGGCCCGGGGGGGTCTAGCCAAAAACATTCAGTACTTC
TRBV5-6	NA	TRBD2	TRBJ2-4	CASSLATSDKNIQYF	TGTGCCAGCAGCTTGGCCACTAGCGACAAAAACATTCAGTACTTC
TRBV29-1	NA	NA	TRBJ2-1	CSVHRVLTYNEQFF	TGCAGCGTCCACAGGGTTCTTACCTACAATGAGCAGTTCTTC
TRBV7-9	few	TRBD1	TRBJ2-7	CASSPADRHPYEQYF	TGTGCCAGCAGCCCTGCGGACAGGCACCCCTACGAGCAGTACTTC
TRBV6-2/TRBV6-3	few	NA	TRBJ2-5	CASRVSLQETQYF	TGTGCCAGCCGCGTTTCTTTACAGGAGACCCAGTACTTC
TRBV28	few	NA	TRBJ2-3	CASSAPPSTDTQYF	TGTGCCAGCAGTGCCCCCCCGAGCACAGATACGCAGTATTTT
TRBV7-8	many	TRBD2	TRBJ2-5	CASGQGPLANQETQYF	TGTGCCAGCGGCCAAGGTCCACTAGCGAACCAAGAGACCCAGTACTTC
TRBV4-3	NA	NA	TRBJ2-1	CASSRGLGFPYNEQFF	TGCGCCAGCAGCCGGGGATTAGGGTTCCCCTACAATGAGCAGTTCTTC
TRBV4-3	few	NA	TRBJ1-5	CASSQARSSNQPQHF	TGCGCCAGCAGCCAAGCCCGCAGTAGCAATCAGCCCCAGCATTTT
TRBV5-4	NA	TRBD1	TRBJ2-3	CASSFPDRAKDTQYF	TGTGCCAGCAGCTTCCCGGACAGGGCCAAGGATACGCAGTATTTT
TRBV28	many	TRBD1	TRBJ2-7	CASGPTAYRGKSSYEQYF	TGTGCCAGCGGCCCCACGGCTTACAGGGGCAAAAGCTCCTACGAGCAGTACTTC
TRBV20-1	many	NA	TRBJ2-1	CSARVGAGVEQFF	TGCAGTGCTAGGGTCGGAGCTGGGGTTGAGCAGTTCTTC
TRBV9	many	TRBD1	TRBJ1-2	CASSVVPGGGYTF	TGTGCCAGCAGCGTAGTCCCAGGGGGGGGCTACACCTTC
TRBV9	NA	NA	TRBJ2-5	CASSVEWGQETQYF	TGTGCCAGCAGCGTAGAGTGGGGTCAAGAGACCCAGTACTTC
TRBV21-1	NA	NA	TRBJ1-3	CASSKGPGYSGNTIYF	TGTGCCAGCAGCAAAGGGCCGGGATACTCTGGAAACACCATATATTTT
TRBV7-9	NA	TRBD1	TRBJ2-7	CASRPTGDHEQYF	TGTGCCAGCAGACCAACAGGGGACCACGAGCAGTACTTC
TRBV2	once	NA	TRBJ2-3	CAGERAPSTDTQYF	TGTGCCGGGGAGCGGGCCCCTAGCACAGATACGCAGTATTTT
TRBV29-1	NA	TRBD1	TRBJ2-3	CSARDRAVSADTQYF	TGCAGCGCTCGGGACAGGGCAGTTTCGGCAGATACGCAGTATTTT
TRBV20-1	NA	TRBD1	TRBJ2-3	CSAADRGRLTDTQYF	TGCAGTGCTGCTGACAGGGGGCGTCTAACAGATACGCAGTATTTT
TRBV28	many	NA	TRBJ1-4	CASSNIGVGEKLFF	TGTGCCAGCAGTAATATCGGGGTTGGTGAAAAACTGTTTTTT
TRBV6-5	many	NA	TRBJ2-7	CASSSSGETYEQYF	TGTGCCAGCAGTTCCTCAGGGGAAACCTACGAGCAGTACTTC
TRBV19	few	TRBD1	TRBJ1-5	CASSTDTGGNQPQHF	TGTGCCAGTAGTACCGATACAGGGGGAAATCAGCCCCAGCATTTT
TRBV12-3/TRBV12-4	many	NA	TRBJ2-1	CASSLLAGRNPEQFF	TGTGCCAGCAGTTTACTGGCGGGAAGGAACCCTGAGCAGTTCTTC
TRBV20-1	few	TRBD2	TRBJ2-1	CSARETGGNEQFF	TGCAGTGCTAGAGAAACGGGGGGCAATGAGCAGTTCTTC
TRBV10-3	NA	NA	TRBJ1-6	CAISEGVGRGDSPLHF	TGTGCCATCAGTGAAGGAGTGGGTCGGGGGGATTCACCCCTCCACTTT
TRBV6-2/TRBV6-3	many	TRBD1	TRBJ2-7	CASRTGTGIYEQYF	TGTGCCAGCAGGACCGGGACAGGGATCTACGAGCAGTACTTC
TRBV10-3	NA	TRBD1	TRBJ2-7	CAISGQGHEQYF	TGTGCCATCAGCGGACAGGGTCACGAGCAGTACTTC
TRBV12-3/TRBV12-4	many	TRBD2	TRBJ2-5	CASRERGGETQYF	TGTGCCAGCAGGGAGCGGGGCGGGGAGACCCAGTACTTC
TRBV27	NA	TRBD2	TRBJ2-5	CASSLRSGTSGRGTGETQYF	TGTGCCAGCAGTTTACGATCGGGGACTAGCGGGAGGGGGACGGGGGAGACCCAGTACTTC
TRBV7-2	NA	NA	TRBJ2-7	CASSSTGRYEQYF	TGTGCCAGCAGCTCCACCGGCCGGTACGAGCAGTACTTC
TRBV7-6	few	NA	TRBJ2-1	CASSLGWVVWSYNEQFF	TGTGCCAGCAGCTTAGGATGGGTAGTGTGGTCCTACAATGAGCAGTTCTTC
TRBV6-5	once	NA	TRBJ2-7	CASSRDYEEYF	TGTGCCAGCAGTCGAGACTACGAGGAGTACTTC
TRBV6-2/TRBV6-3	few	NA	TRBJ2-1	CASTNQGSYNEQFF	TGTGCCAGCACGAACCAAGGGTCCTACAATGAGCAGTTCTTC
TRBV20-1	NA	NA	TRBJ1-5	CSARSQGPANQPQHF	TGCAGTGCTAGGTCGCAGGGCCCGGCTAATCAGCCCCAGCATTTT
TRBV5-1	NA	NA	TRBJ2-5	CASSTPPGETQYF	TGCGCCAGCAGCACCCCACCGGGGGAGACCCAGTACTTC
TRBV18	NA	TRBD2	TRBJ2-1	CASSPWAGGPYNEQFF	TGTGCCAGCTCACCATGGGCGGGAGGGCCCTACAATGAGCAGTTCTTC
TRBV12-3/TRBV12-4	NA	TRBD2	TRBJ2-7	CASSFGLAGGTTYEQYF	TGTGCCAGCAGTTTCGGTCTAGCGGGAGGTACGACCTACGAGCAGTACTTC
TRBV7-9	many	TRBD1	TRBJ1-4	CASSAGTGGWGNEKLFF	TGTGCCAGCAGCGCCGGGACAGGGGGCTGGGGTAATGAAAAACTGTTTTTT
TRBV29-1	many	TRBD2	TRBJ2-7	CSVVVAGGSSYEQYF	TGCAGCGTTGTGGTAGCGGGAGGTTCCTCCTACGAGCAGTACTTC
TRBV20-1	few	TRBD1	TRBJ2-7	CSALTGTYEQYF	TGCAGTGCCCTGACAGGGACCTACGAGCAGTACTTC
TRBV10-3	NA	NA	TRBJ1-2	CAIRDVWGEGYTF	TGTGCCATCAGGGACGTTTGGGGTGAAGGCTACACCTTC
TRBV27	few	NA	TRBJ2-1	CASSTRAVGTPLYNEQFF	TGTGCCAGCAGTACCCGGGCGGTGGGGACCCCACTCTACAATGAGCAGTTCTTC
TRBV5-6	many	NA	TRBJ1-5	CASSGDNQPQHF	TGTGCCAGCAGCGGGGACAATCAGCCCCAGCATTTT
TRBV14	few	NA	TRBJ2-7	CASSQDAGQLIPYEQYF	TGTGCCAGCAGCCAAGATGCTGGACAGCTGATCCCCTACGAGCAGTACTTC
TRBV5-1	few	NA	TRBJ2-7	CASSLVANEQYF	TGCGCCAGCAGCCTAGTAGCGAACGAGCAGTACTTC
TRBV15	few	TRBD2	TRBJ2-5	CATSGHRSTSEQETQYF	TGTGCCACCAGCGGTCACCGGTCGACTAGCGAACAAGAGACCCAGTACTTC
TRBV12-3/TRBV12-4	NA	NA	TRBJ1-2	CASIEGEGLGYTF	TGTGCCAGCATCGAAGGGGAGGGTTTGGGCTACACCTTC
TRBV12-3/TRBV12-4	NA	NA	TRBJ2-7	CASTHSSRGGQIKYEQYF	TGTGCCAGCACCCACTCCTCGCGAGGGGGGCAGATAAAATACGAGCAGTACTTC